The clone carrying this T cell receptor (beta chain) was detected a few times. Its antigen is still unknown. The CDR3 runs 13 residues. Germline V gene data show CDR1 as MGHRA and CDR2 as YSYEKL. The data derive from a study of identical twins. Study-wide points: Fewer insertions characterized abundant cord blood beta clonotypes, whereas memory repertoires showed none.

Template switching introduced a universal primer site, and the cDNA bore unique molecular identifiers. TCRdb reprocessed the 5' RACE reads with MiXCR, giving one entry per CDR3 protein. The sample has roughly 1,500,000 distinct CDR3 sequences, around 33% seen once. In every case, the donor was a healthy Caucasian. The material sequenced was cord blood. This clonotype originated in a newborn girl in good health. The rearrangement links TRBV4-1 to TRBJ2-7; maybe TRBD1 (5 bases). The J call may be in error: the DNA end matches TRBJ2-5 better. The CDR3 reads CASSTAHLGTQYF. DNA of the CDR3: TGCGCCAGCTCGACAGCCCACTTAGGGACCCAGTACTTC.